These 21 T cell receptor beta chains were all obtained from the same sample, sequenced in a study of radiation and T cells in renal cell carcinoma. This table comes from immunoSEQ multiplex PCR, and its TCRdb copy is limited to in-frame clones, with some not included. The table lists about 130,000 clones, around 89% of them singletons. Time point reported: blood 2 weeks post-SBRT. Treatment of the sample: 15 Gy SBRT to primary tumor, nephrectomy 4 weeks later. Sequences were derived from blood, sampled from a patient whose treatment included radiotherapy and nephrectomy. The receptors here all came from a woman between 70 and 85 years old with renal cell carcinoma.

The rearrangement joins TRBV2 to TRBJ2-7, with D possibly being TRBD2 (5 bases). Germline-derived CDR1 and CDR2 are SNHLY and FYNNEI. V was pared by 8 bases and J by 0 bases, with 14 bases between. The CDR3 length is 14 residues. The CDR3 reads CASGFKRTSYEQYF. Written as DNA, the CDR3 is TGTGCCAGCGGGTTTAAGCGGACCTCCTACGAGCAGTACTTC.

V gene TRBV15 combines with J gene TRBJ2-2, with TRBD1 as a possible D gene (6 bases). V shed 5 bases and J shed 2 bases, with 12 bases lying between them. The CDR3 is 15 residues long. The germline V gene encodes CDR1 LNHNV and CDR2 YYDKDF (reference sequence). The CDR3 reads CATSPWGTNTGELFF. In nucleotides, the CDR3 is TGTGCCACCAGCCCATGGGGGACAAACACCGGGGAGCTGTTTTTT.

The chain links TRBV13 to TRBJ1-1; TRBD1 is a possible D gene (5 bases). The CDR3 totals 15 residues. V was pared by 2 bases and J by 0 bases, with 10 bases between. Germline V lookup: CDR1 PRHDT, CDR2 FYEKMQ (reference sequence). In DNA form, the CDR3 reads TGTGCCAGCAGCTTAATGACAGCGTTGAACACTGAAGCTTTCTTT. Translating gives CASSLMTALNTEAFF. The full variable domain, rest sourced from reference TRBV13 and TRBJ1-1, is AAGVIQSPRHLIKEKRETATLKCYPIPRHDTVYWYQQGPGQDPQFLISFYEKMQSDKGSIPDRFSAQQFSDYHSELNMSSLELGDSALYFCASSLMTALNTEAFFGQGTRLTVV.

Notes on this clone: The sample has other DNA sequences that encode this CDR3 too. This sequence joins TRBV19 and TRBJ2-2, with D uncertain. The CDR3 is 14 residues long. V lost 1 base to trimming and J lost 1 base, with 4 bases between them. CDR1 LNHDA and CDR2 SQIVND come from the germline V gene (reference sequence). CDR3 DNA sequence: TGTGCCAGTAGTATAGGGCAGAACACCGGGGAGCTGTTTTTT. Amino acids: CASSIGQNTGELFF.

The V gene is TRBV5-1, the J gene TRBJ2-5; the D gene could be TRBD1 or TRBD2 (5 bases each). Between the trimmed V and J ends, which lost 4 bases and 5 bases, there was a span of 18 bases. Germline lookup yields CDR1 SGHRS and CDR2 YFSETQ. This CDR3 is 15 amino acids long. This chain's CDR3 is CASSPGTLPTETQYF. Written as DNA, the CDR3 is TGCGCCAGCAGCCCCGGGACCCTCCCCACCGAGACCCAGTACTTC.

The gene calls are TRBV7-9 and TRBJ2-5; D is perhaps TRBD1 or TRBD2 (5 bases each). The V gene's germline CDR1 is SEHNR and CDR2 FQNEAQ (reference sequence). This CDR3 is 17 amino acids long. V lost 5 bases to trimming and J lost 2 bases, with 21 bases between them. CDR3 protein: CASSAGLGHTGQETQYF. The CDR3 DNA reads TGTGCCAGCAGCGCAGGACTCGGACACACCGGGCAAGAGACCCAGTACTTC.

The chain carries TRBV19 and TRBJ1-1; no reliable D call. This CDR3 spans 9 amino acids. From germline, CDR1 is LNHDA and CDR2 SQIVND (reference sequence). The CDR3 loop is CTPKAEAFF. Here the CDR3 DNA reads TGTACACCTAAAGCTGAAGCTTTCTTT.

The CDR3 region has the DNA TGTGCCAGTACTCACCCGCGAGGGCAGGGTAATGAAGCTTTCTTT. Amino acid sequence: CASTHPRGQGNEAFF. The rearrangement links TRBV19 to TRBJ1-1, with D possibly TRBD1 on 5 matching bases. The CDR3 extends over 15 amino acids. Trimming removed 7 bases from V and 7 bases from J, with 22 bases in between. Germline V gene data show CDR1 as LNHDA and CDR2 as SQIVND (reference sequence).

This chain joins TRBV15 and TRBJ2-2, with TRBD1 identical over 8 bases. V was pared by 6 bases and J by 5 bases, with 5 bases of the junction left unmatched. The V gene's germline CDR1 is LNHNV and CDR2 YYDKDF (reference sequence). The CDR3 loop spans 14 amino acids. The CDR3 DNA reads TGTGCCACCAGAAGCCAGGGGGCAACCGGGGAGCTGTTTTTT. Translation: CATRSQGATGELFF.

This chain links TRBV28 with TRBJ2-7; D ambiguous. This CDR3 comprises 11 residues. V lost 6 bases and J lost 4, with 7 bases in between. CDR1 MDHEN and CDR2 SYDVKM come from the germline V gene. The CDR3 nucleotides are TGTGCCAGCAGAAGGGATTACGAGCAGTACTTC. Protein: CASRRDYEQYF.

This chain joins TRBV2 and TRBJ2-7; D remains ambiguous. CDR1 SNHLY and CDR2 FYNNEI come from the germline V gene. Trimming removed 7 bases from V and 6 bases from J, with 10 bases in between. This CDR3 has 11 residues. The CDR3 region is CASMASFEQYF. The CDR3, as DNA: TGTGCCAGCATGGCCAGTTTCGAGCAGTACTTC. The whole variable domain, remainder taken from reference TRBV2 and TRBJ2-7, is EPEVTQTPSHQVTQMGQEVILRCVPISNHLYFYWYRQILGQKVEFLVSFYNNEISEKSEIFDDQFSVERPDGSNFTLKIRSTKLEDSAMYFCASMASFEQYFGPGTRLTVT.

The V call is TRBV9, the J call TRBJ2-1, with a weak D call TRBD2 (5 bases). CDR1 SGDLS and CDR2 YYNGEE come from the germline V gene. CDR3 length: 15 residues. Trimming cost V 0 bases and J 0 bases, with 7 bases left between them. The CDR3 sequence is CASSVAGDSYNEQFF. CDR3 nucleotides: TGTGCCAGCAGCGTAGCCGGGGACTCCTACAATGAGCAGTTCTTC.

The V call is TRBV6-5, the J call TRBJ2-1; D may match TRBD1 or TRBD2 (5 bases each). From germline, CDR1 is MNHEY and CDR2 SVGAGI. The CDR3 covers 13 residues. Trimming removed 5 bases at V and 8 bases at J, with 13 bases between. The CDR3 is CASSATRGHEQFF. The CDR3 coding sequence is TGTGCCAGCAGTGCTACCCGGGGACATGAGCAGTTCTTC.

The chain has TRBV7-9 and TRBJ1-6, with 8 bases identical to TRBD1. Germline CDR1 and CDR2: SEHNR and FQNEAQ (reference sequence). V lost 4 bases and J lost 9; bases outside the gene matches: 8. The CDR3 totals 15 residues. In DNA, the CDR3 is TGTGCCAGCAGCTCCGGGACAGGAGGAGGTTCACCCCTCCACTTT. Encoded protein: CASSSGTGGGSPLHF.

The chain is built from TRBV21-1 and TRBJ2-3. TRBV21-1 is a pseudogene. The CDR3 runs 11 residues. For the CDR3, the DNA is TGTGCCAGCAGCACCCCAGATACGCAGTATTTT. It translates to CASSTPDTQYF.

This chain connects TRBV5-1 to TRBJ2-1, with 8 bases aligning to TRBD2. CDR1 is SGHRS and CDR2 is YFSETQ in the germline V gene. V was clipped by 0 bases and J by 9 bases; unmatched bases: 14. This CDR3 has 17 amino acids. The CDR3 DNA reads as TGCGCCAGCAGCTTGGGGCCTGGGACTAGTTTTATCACTGAGCAGTTCTTC. Protein product: CASSLGPGTSFITEQFF.

The chain couples TRBV5-4 to TRBJ2-1; TRBD2 agrees at 12 bases. After removal of 5 bases from V and 5 bases from J, the junction contained 8 bases not matched to a gene. Germline CDR1 is SGHNT and CDR2 is YYREEE (reference sequence). The CDR3 spans 16 residues. The CDR3 here is CASSSERTSGNNEQFF. The CDR3 DNA reads TGTGCCAGCAGTTCCGAACGGACTAGCGGGAACAATGAGCAGTTCTTC.

This chain links TRBV6-1 with TRBJ1-4, with D hard to call. V was trimmed by 1 base and J by 11 bases, leaving 17 bases between them. CDR3 size: 15 residues. Germline assignment: CDR1 MNHNS and CDR2 SASEGT. The CDR3 bases are TGTGCCAGCAGTGAAGGGGTGGAGCCTAGGAGGAAACTGTTTTTT. Its translation: CASSEGVEPRRKLFF.

This sequence joins TRBV9 and TRBJ1-2; 9 bases fit TRBD1. V was clipped by 4 bases and J by 5 bases; unmatched bases: 9. The germline V gene encodes CDR1 SGDLS and CDR2 YYNGEE. CDR3 length: 15 amino acids. The CDR3 protein is CASSPQGGTGYGYTF. The CDR3 DNA is TGTGCCAGCAGCCCTCAGGGAGGGACAGGGTATGGCTACACCTTC.

The chain has TRBV5-1 and TRBJ1-2; D remains ambiguous. The germline CDR1 and CDR2 sequences are SGHRS and YFSETQ. The V and J ends lost 0 bases and 1 base respectively, with 13 bases between them. The CDR3 loop spans 16 amino acids. In DNA, the CDR3 is TGCGCCAGCAGCTTGGTCGTACCTCAAAATAACTATGGCTACACCTTC. It translates to CASSLVVPQNNYGYTF.

V is TRBV9 and J is TRBJ2-5, with 9 bases lining up with TRBD2. The CDR3 runs 17 residues. The V segment lost 0 bases and the J segment 1 base; nucleotides outside the gene matches: 7. Germline lookup yields CDR1 SGDLS and CDR2 YYNGEE. The CDR3 DNA is TGTGCCAGCAGCGTAGGGGGCGGGGGGGCACCCCAAGAGACCCAGTACTTC. This sequence encodes CASSVGGGGAPQETQYF.